This passage covers 23 T cell receptor beta chains from one sample sequenced in a study of blood T cell repertoires in COVID-19. Clones were read by immunoSEQ multiplex PCR, and TCRdb kept only the in-frame ones, dropping some. The sample carries 200,000 to 300,000 clones, approximately 84% recorded once. Material: PBMCs or T cells enriched from blood (not recorded which). The receptors stem from a man aged 40-49 years who had recovered from COVID-19.

The chain employs TRBV6-2 or TRBV6-3 and TRBJ1-5; no clear D gene. Germline-derived CDR1 and CDR2 are MNHEY and SVGEGT. Trimming shortened V by 0 bases and J by 9 bases, and 12 bases separated the two germline ends. CDR3 length: 14 amino acids. For the CDR3, the DNA is TGTGCCAGCAGTTACTCGATGGCCGCCCGGCCCCAGCATTTT. It translates to CASSYSMAARPQHF.

The J gene is TRBJ1-2, the V gene TRBV9; 8 positions match TRBD1. The ends lost 4 bases at V and 6 bases at J; junction bases unmatched: 5. The germline gives CDR1 SGDLS, CDR2 YYNGEE. The CDR3 is 13 residues long. The CDR3 DNA reads TGTGCCAGCAGCACAGGACAGGGCAATGGCTACACCTTC. Protein: CASSTGQGNGYTF.

The rearrangement joins TRBV3-1 (or the pseudogene TRBV3-2) to TRBJ2-2; 8 bases align to TRBD1. CDR1 is LGHDT and CDR2 is YNNKEL in the germline V gene (reference sequence). Germline trimming cut 4 bases from V and 2 bases from J; bases unmatched to any gene: 9. The CDR3 covers 17 residues. The CDR3 is CASSRLTGGANTGELFF. For the CDR3, the DNA is TGTGCCAGCAGCCGCCTTACAGGGGGAGCTAACACCGGGGAGCTGTTTTTT.

The chain employs TRBV2 and TRBJ1-5; D unresolved. Germline V gene lookup returns CDR1 SNHLY and CDR2 FYNNEI. Trimming removed 8 bases from V and 6 bases from J, with 14 bases in between. This CDR3 is 13 amino acids long. The DNA for the CDR3 is TGTGCCAGCTCGTCCACCGAGGGTCAGCCCCAGCATTTT. This gives the protein CASSSTEGQPQHF.

J is TRBJ2-5 and V is TRBV2, with 13 bases fitting TRBD2. CDR1 and CDR2 (germline): SNHLY, FYNNEI. The V segment lost 8 bases and the J segment 5 bases; nucleotides outside the gene matches: 17. The CDR3 contains 18 residues. The CDR3 loop reads CASVPSSLGLAGRETQYF. Written as DNA, the CDR3 is TGTGCCAGCGTCCCGAGCTCCCTGGGACTAGCGGGACGGGAGACCCAGTACTTC.

The chain is built from TRBV30 and TRBJ2-7, with 9 bases aligning to TRBD1. Germline CDR1 is GTSNPN and CDR2 is SVGIG (reference sequence). The CDR3 runs 15 residues. With V trimmed by 4 bases and J by 3 bases, 10 bases remained unmatched. The CDR3 region has the DNA TGTGCCTGGACCCGAAGGGACAGGGCCGGCTACGAGCAGTACTTC. The encoded protein is CAWTRRDRAGYEQYF.

V gene TRBV4-1 combines with J gene TRBJ1-5; D gene uncertain. The CDR3 extends over 15 amino acids. CDR1 is MGHRA and CDR2 is YSYEKL in the germline V gene. Trimming took off 3 bases at V and 0 bases at J, with 9 bases between the two ends. The CDR3 here is CASSQSGHSNQPQHF. CDR3 sequence (DNA): TGCGCCAGCAGCCAGAGCGGTCATAGCAATCAGCCCCAGCATTTT.

CDR3 residues: CSVKTGVAGANTDTQYF. DNA for the CDR3: TGCAGCGTTAAGACAGGCGTAGCGGGAGCGAACACAGATACGCAGTATTTT. The chain employs TRBV29-1 and TRBJ2-3; 9 bases agree with TRBD2. Germline CDR1 SQVTM, CDR2 ANQGSEA. The CDR3 sequence is 17 residues long. With 5 bases clipped from V and 2 bases from J, the junction kept 14 bases outside the gene matches.

The chain links TRBV19 to TRBJ2-3, with TRBD1 as a possible D gene (6 bases). V was cut by 5 bases and J by 2 bases, with 17 bases left in between. Germline lookup yields CDR1 LNHDA and CDR2 SQIVND (reference sequence). The length of the CDR3 is 16 residues. The DNA for the CDR3 is TGTGCCAGTAGTTTCCCCTCCAGGGGTTCCACAGATACGCAGTATTTT. Translating it yields CASSFPSRGSTDTQYF.

The genes are TRBV18 and TRBJ2-7, with 10 bases identical to TRBD1. The V gene's germline CDR1 is KGHSH and CDR2 LQKENI. CDR3 length equals 14 residues. The V gene end was trimmed by 8 bases and the J gene end by 7 bases; junction bases not matched to a gene: 11. The CDR3 DNA is TGTGCCAGCAGTCCTTTGGGACAGGGGTGGGAGCAGTACTTC. As protein: CASSPLGQGWEQYF.

The V call is TRBV28, the J call TRBJ2-1; 7 positions match TRBD1. From germline, CDR1 is MDHEN and CDR2 SYDVKM. The CDR3 has 16 residues. J lost 5 bases, V lost 6 bases, and 13 bases had no gene match. The CDR3 region has the DNA TGTGCCAGCAGCCCATCTCCGGGACAGAGGGACAATGAGCAGTTCTTC. Translation: CASSPSPGQRDNEQFF.

The chain is built from TRBV27 and TRBJ2-3, with 7 bases that match TRBD2. There are 16 residues in the CDR3. After removal of 2 bases from V and 2 bases from J, the junction contained 7 bases not matched to a gene. Germline V gives CDR1 MNHEY, CDR2 SMNVEV (reference sequence). CDR3 residues: CASSLRLAAPTDTQYF. The CDR3 nucleotides are TGTGCCAGCAGTTTACGTCTAGCGGCTCCCACAGATACGCAGTATTTT.

The V and J genes are TRBV7-9 and TRBJ1-3; no clear D gene. Germline lookup yields CDR1 SEHNR and CDR2 FQNEAQ (reference sequence). V lost 8 bases, J lost 0 bases, and 11 bases lay in between. The CDR3 runs 14 residues. The DNA of the CDR3 is TGTGCCAGCGAAAAGAGAGGCTCTGGAAACACCATATATTTT. Translation gives CASEKRGSGNTIYF.

V gene TRBV6-2 or TRBV6-3 combines with J gene TRBJ2-1; 9 nucleotides match TRBD2. The CDR3 length is 17 residues. Germline-derived CDR1 and CDR2 are MNHEY and SVGEGT. V was pared by 0 bases and J by 6 bases, with 9 bases of the junction left unmatched. The DNA for the CDR3 is TGTGCCAGCAGTTACTCCAAGGTCGGGACTAGCCCCAATGAGCAGTTCTTC. This gives the protein CASSYSKVGTSPNEQFF.

Details on this clone: This CDR3 is also generated by other DNA sequences in the sample. V gene TRBV4-3 combines with J gene TRBJ2-7, with 7 nucleotides matching TRBD1. Germline V gene lookup returns CDR1 LGHNA and CDR2 YSLEER. V was clipped by 1 base and J by 4 bases; unmatched bases: 4. The CDR3 extends over 14 amino acids. The DNA of the CDR3 is TGCGCCAGCAGCCAAGGGACAGGAAGATACGAGCAGTACTTC. Amino acids: CASSQGTGRYEQYF.

This clone was detected ten times or more. Its ends do not fully match the called genes, so a read error is possible. The chain uses TRBV4-1 and TRBJ1-6; the D is unclear. Germline assignment: CDR1 MGHRA and CDR2 YSYEKL. This CDR3 spans 13 amino acids. CDR3 sequence: CASSRSFNSPLHF. As DNA, the CDR3 is TGCGCCAGCAGCCGTTCCTTTAATTCACCCCTCCACTTT.

The chain employs TRBV16 and TRBJ1-6; 8 positions agree with TRBD1. Germline V gene data show CDR1 as KGHSY and CDR2 as FQNENV. The trim removed 2 bases at V and 7 bases at J, leaving 7 bases unmatched. The CDR3 contains 16 residues. CDR3 sequence reads: CASSQEYRTGNSPLHF. CDR3 sequence (DNA): TGTGCCAGCAGCCAAGAGTATCGGACAGGGAATTCACCCCTCCACTTT. Supplemented by reference TRBV16 and TRBJ1-6, the full variable domain reads GEEVAQTPKHLVRGEGQKAKLYCAPIKGHSYVFWYQQVLKNEFKFLISFQNENVFDETGMPKERFSAKCLPNSPCSLEIQATKLEDSAVYFCASSQEYRTGNSPLHFGNGTRLTVT.

Written as DNA, the CDR3 is TGTGCCAGCAGCTTGACAGGGGGAGATACGCAGTATTTT. As protein: CASSLTGGDTQYF. The chain employs TRBV11-1 and TRBJ2-3, with 9 bases matching TRBD1. The CDR3 covers 13 residues. Germline assignment: CDR1 SGHAT and CDR2 FQDESV (reference sequence). V lost 3 bases and J lost 5; bases outside the gene matches: 0.

This sequence joins TRBV14 and TRBJ1-6, with D possibly being TRBD1 (6 bases). The V gene lost 0 bases and the J gene lost 7 bases, with 13 bases spanning the gap. Germline lookup yields CDR1 SGHDN and CDR2 FVKESK. The length of the CDR3 is 16 residues. This CDR3 is CASSQDRGGRNSPLHF. The CDR3 DNA follows: TGTGCCAGCAGCCAAGATCGCGGGGGGCGCAATTCACCCCTCCACTTT.

The CDR3 nucleotides read TGTGCCACCAGTGACCACCCGACAAGCTATAGCAATCAGCCCCAGCATTTT. Translation: CATSDHPTSYSNQPQHF. The rearrangement joins TRBV24-1 to TRBJ1-5; D gene unclear. V lost 4 bases and J 0 bases, leaving 15 bases between the germline ends. The CDR3 spans 17 residues. CDR1 and CDR2 (germline): KGHDR, SFDVKD.

The rearrangement links TRBV27 to TRBJ2-3, with D uncertain. Germline assignment: CDR1 MNHEY and CDR2 SMNVEV (reference sequence). Trimming cost V 6 bases and J 2 bases, with 6 bases left between them. There are 12 residues in the CDR3. The CDR3 DNA sequence: TGTGCCAGCAGCTCTACCACAGATACGCAGTATTTT. It codes for CASSSTTDTQYF.

V and J are TRBV24-1 and TRBJ1-2; 7 bases line up with TRBD1. CDR1 and CDR2 from the germline V gene are KGHDR and SFDVKD. The length of the CDR3 is 13 residues. J gave up 4 bases and V 7 bases, and 5 bases lay outside the gene matches. DNA of the CDR3: TGTGCCACCAGCGGGGGACAGACCTATGGCTACACCTTC. Amino acid sequence: CATSGGQTYGYTF.

The chain has TRBV21-1 and TRBJ1-1; the listed D gene, TRBD1, was not tested against the DNA. TRBV21-1 is recorded as a pseudogene. The CDR3 totals 16 residues. The CDR3 sequence is CASSKDGDRGPTEAFF. DNA for the CDR3: TGTGCCAGCAGCAAAGATGGGGACAGGGGGCCCACTGAAGCTTTCTTT.